These 15 T cell receptor beta chains were all obtained from the same sample, sequenced in a study of T-cell memory formation after mild COVID-19 (dated by TCRdb to about 2021). The library was generated by 5' RACE. The instrument given in TCRdb is Illumina NovaSeq 6000. The public sequencing data were trimmed at Q25 with fastp and processed into clonotypes with MiXCR by TCRdb, which kept only in-frame beta chains. Under each unique CDR3 protein, matching rows form one entry showing the most common genes and DNA. The sample has 250,000 to 300,000 distinct CDR3 sequences on record, around 15% of them singletons. The ten largest account for around a fifth of the sample. The specimen was PBMCs or a T cell subset sorted from them (not recorded which). Every receptor here comes from a young man who had mild COVID-19 (a few samples of this study predate the infection). The sample titles of this study are shuffled in the database, so cell type and time point are left out; the donor was told from shared clones.

The chain joins TRBV5-1 to TRBJ2-3; TRBD2 matches 7 bases. The length of the CDR3 is 15 residues. The ends lost 4 bases at V and 4 bases at J; junction bases unmatched: 9. Germline V CDR1 and CDR2: SGHRS, YFSETQ. DNA for the CDR3: TGCGCCAGCAGCCTGGAGGGAGGGAGCCCAGATACGCAGTATTTT. Its translation: CASSLEGGSPDTQYF.

The genes are TRBV2 and TRBJ2-5; D call uncertain. Germline lookup yields CDR1 SNHLY and CDR2 FYNNEI. The CDR3 spans 14 residues. V was clipped by 7 bases and J by 0 bases, with 12 bases between them. The CDR3 protein is CASTIDKYQETQYF. CDR3 DNA: TGTGCCAGCACCATAGACAAGTACCAAGAGACCCAGTACTTC. The complete variable domain, with remaining parts taken from reference TRBV2 and TRBJ2-5, reads EPEVTQTPSHQVTQMGQEVILRCVPISNHLYFYWYRQILGQKVEFLVSFYNNEISEKSEIFDDQFSVERPDGSNFTLKIRSTKLEDSAMYFCASTIDKYQETQYFGPGTRLLVL.

This chain joins TRBV3-1 and TRBJ2-7; D perhaps matches TRBD2 (6 bases). Germline CDR1 LGHDT, CDR2 YNNKEL (reference sequence). V gave up 3 bases and J gave up 2 bases, with 11 bases separating them. There are 14 residues in the CDR3. The CDR3 loop reads CASSQQGGPYEQYF. CDR3 nucleotides: TGTGCCAGCAGCCAGCAGGGAGGACCCTACGAGCAGTACTTC.

V and J are TRBV11-2 and TRBJ1-2, with D uncertain. This CDR3 region has 15 residues. V lost 6 bases and J 4 bases, leaving 18 bases between the germline ends. The germline V gene has CDR1 SGHAT and CDR2 FQNNGV. The CDR3 bases are TGTGCCAGCAGTCCGGGATGGGCGCGTGGCTATGGCTACACCTTC. This sequence encodes CASSPGWARGYGYTF.

This rearrangement joins TRBV7-9 to TRBJ1-1; D is undetermined. Germline V CDR1 and CDR2: SEHNR, FQNEAQ (reference sequence). The CDR3 has 15 residues. The ends were cut back, 2 bases at V and 2 bases at J, with 12 bases in the middle. This CDR3 is CASSLFGSGNTEAFF. The DNA for the CDR3 is TGTGCCAGCAGCTTATTTGGTTCGGGAAACACTGAAGCTTTCTTT.

This chain uses TRBV11-3 with TRBJ2-7; D uncertain. V was cut by 11 bases and J by 9 bases, with 26 bases left in between. Germline lookup yields CDR1 SGHNT and CDR2 YENEEA. This CDR3 region has 14 residues. The CDR3: CAYDRGETLRGQYV. The CDR3, as DNA: TGTGCCTACGATAGAGGAGAGACCCTCCGAGGGCAGTACGTC.

This clonotype was seen only a few times. This chain links TRBV6-6 with TRBJ2-3; 9 bases line up with TRBD1. Germline V gene data show CDR1 as MNHNY and CDR2 as SVGAGI (reference sequence). This CDR3 is 14 amino acids long. V shed 9 bases, J shed 3 bases, and the junction held 7 bases outside the gene matches. Here the CDR3 DNA reads TGTGCCAGTTCCGGGACAGGGTTGACAGATACGCAGTATTTT. Its translation: CASSGTGLTDTQYF.

This clonotype occurred a few times. The genes are TRBV23-1 and TRBJ2-5; D is possibly TRBD1 (7 bases). TRBV23-1 is labeled an ORF, and its function is uncertain. V lost 11 bases and J lost 2, with 24 bases in between. This CDR3 is built from 16 residues. In DNA, the CDR3 is TGCGCCGGCGGAGGGGAGCAAGAACAGGGGCAAGAGACCCAGTACTTC. Protein product: CAGGGEQEQGQETQYF.

The chain combines TRBV14 with TRBJ1-2, with 10 bases that match TRBD1. Germline V lookup: CDR1 SGHDN, CDR2 FVKESK. This CDR3 has 13 residues. J lost 8 bases, V lost 3 bases, and 3 bases had no gene match. The CDR3 reads CASSQGQGNGYTF. The DNA of the CDR3 is TGTGCCAGCAGCCAGGGACAGGGGAACGGCTACACCTTC. The whole variable domain, filled in from reference TRBV14 and TRBJ1-2, reads EAGVTQFPSHSVIEKGQTVTLRCDPISGHDNLYWYRRVMGKEIKFLLHFVKESKQDESGMPNNRFLAERTGGTYSTLKVQPAELEDSGVYFCASSQGQGNGYTFGSGTRLTVV.

The rearrangement uses TRBV29-1 and TRBJ1-1, with 10 bases identical to TRBD1. The CDR3 spans 12 residues. The germline gives CDR1 SQVTM, CDR2 ANQGSEA. The V gene end was trimmed by 7 bases and the J gene end by 5 bases; junction bases not matched to a gene: 4. CDR3 sequence (DNA): TGCAGCGCCGGGACAGGGGAAACTGAAGCTTTCTTT. Translation: CSAGTGETEAFF.

This sequence joins TRBV2 and TRBJ2-7; TRBD1 might be the D (5 bases). Trimming took off 9 bases at V and 4 bases at J, with 10 bases between the two ends. Germline values: CDR1 SNHLY, CDR2 FYNNEI. CDR3 length equals 11 residues. CDR3 coding DNA: TGTGCCAGTGCGACAGTTTACGAGCAGTACGTC. Translated: CASATVYEQYV.

The V and J genes are TRBV7-9 and TRBJ1-4; 10 bases are shared with TRBD1. The germline V gene has CDR1 SEHNR and CDR2 FQNEAQ (reference sequence). V gave up 6 bases and J gave up 5 bases; unmatched junction bases: 3. The CDR3 runs 14 residues. The CDR3 DNA reads TGTGCCAGCAGTTGGGGACAGGGGAATGAAAAACTGTTTTTT. This gives the protein CASSWGQGNEKLFF.

V and J are TRBV30 and TRBJ2-3, with D tentatively TRBD1 (7 bases). The germline gives CDR1 GTSNPN, CDR2 SVGIG (reference sequence). There are 14 residues in the CDR3. With 4 bases removed from V and 4 bases from J, the gap between germline ends came to 15 bases. CDR3 in DNA: TGTGCCTGGAATCGGCGGGACAGAGCAGATACGCAGTATTTT. This sequence encodes CAWNRRDRADTQYF.

This chain joins TRBV30 and TRBJ1-2; D remains unclear. V lost 4 bases, J lost 4 bases, and 10 bases lay in between. Germline V CDR1 and CDR2: GTSNPN, SVGIG (reference sequence). The CDR3 consists of 12 residues. This chain's CDR3 is CAWTPGVYGYTF. In DNA form, the CDR3 reads TGTGCCTGGACCCCCGGGGTCTATGGCTACACCTTC.

J is TRBJ1-5 and V is TRBV7-9; 8 positions match TRBD1. The junction had 13 bases not matched to a gene; V was cut back by 5 bases and J by 4 bases. CDR1 and CDR2 from the germline V gene are SEHNR and FQNEAQ (reference sequence). The CDR3 length is 17 residues. The CDR3 is CASSPGGTGLGNQPQHF. CDR3 nucleotides: TGTGCCAGCAGCCCCGGAGGGACAGGCCTTGGAAATCAGCCCCAGCATTTT.